These 25 T cell receptor beta chains originate from one sample sequenced in a study of CXCR3-negative and CXCR3-positive naive CD8 T cells. Libraries of TRB cDNA were made by 5' RACE and carried UMIs. TCRdb reanalyzed the 5' RACE reads, giving one entry per CDR3 protein sequence and no DNA. The table for this sample gives over 8,000 distinct CDR3 sequences. Material: naive CXCR3- CD8+ T cells from blood. Subset noted: CD45RO-CCR7+CD27+CD95- naive CD8+ T cells lacking CXCR3 (TNR3-). These receptors all come from a human donor in good health. Some clones in this sample may be carry-over from other donors' samples.

This clonotype counts as medium-sized by frequency. CDR3 sequence reads: CASSGTGSRYGYTF. The V and J genes are TRBV9 and TRBJ1-2; TCRdb proposes TRBD1, but this gene call is untestable without DNA. This CDR3 spans 14 amino acids. The germline V gene encodes CDR1 SGDLS and CDR2 YYNGEE. The variable domain in full, with the rest retrieved from reference TRBV9 and TRBJ1-2, is DSGVTQTPKHLITATGQRVTLRCSPRSGDLSVYWYQQSLDQGLQFLIQYYNGEERAKGNILERFSAQQFPDLHSELNLSSLELGDSALYFCASSGTGSRYGYTFGSGTRLTVV.

This clonotype shows up as medium-sized (0.01 to 0.1%) by frequency. CDR3 region: CASSLWGRGSPNTEAFF. V is TRBV28 and J is TRBJ1-1. This CDR3 spans 17 amino acids. Germline V gives CDR1 MDHEN, CDR2 SYDVKM.

The chain couples TRBV27 to TRBJ2-7. CDR1 is MNHEY, CDR2 SMNVEV, per germline (reference sequence). The CDR3 loop spans 14 amino acids. The CDR3 here is CASSLSGSSYEQYF.

The chain uses TRBV20-1 and TRBJ2-4; the D gene TCRdb calls, TRBD2, cannot be checked with no DNA. CDR1 is DFQATT and CDR2 is SNEGSKA in the germline V gene (reference sequence). The CDR3 consists of 18 residues. CDR3 sequence: CSANGAGLLQVAKNIQYF.

The rearrangement links TRBV20-1 to TRBJ2-2; checking the TCRdb D call of TRBD2 is not possible without DNA. The CDR3 has 14 residues. Germline V gene sequence: CDR1 DFQATT, CDR2 SNEGSKA (reference sequence). The CDR3 here is CSAESGRETGELFF.

The chain links TRBV27 to TRBJ1-5. Germline V lookup: CDR1 MNHEY, CDR2 SMNVEV (reference sequence). This CDR3 contains 15 residues. CDR3 amino acids: CASSLVRAPNQPQHF.

The chain carries TRBV29-1 and TRBJ2-5; TCRdb reports TRBD1, a call that lacks DNA to check it against. This CDR3 is built from 13 residues. CDR1 and CDR2 (germline): SQVTM, ANQGSEA. CDR3 in amino acids: CSVHRDPTETQYF.

The V gene is TRBV5-4, the J gene TRBJ2-7; TCRdb calls TRBD1, which cannot be checked without DNA. This CDR3 is built from 13 residues. Per germline, CDR1 SGHNT and CDR2 YYREEE (reference sequence). CDR3 residues: CASSVRQGYEQYF.

This clonotype shows up as medium-sized (0.01 to 0.1%) by frequency. This sequence joins TRBV29-1 and TRBJ2-7. Germline lookup yields CDR1 SQVTM and CDR2 ANQGSEA. The CDR3 loop spans 13 amino acids. The CDR3 here is CSVAEGGLYEQYF.

The CDR3 protein is CASSLSYGVQETQYF. The chain uses TRBV5-1 and TRBJ2-5. The CDR3 runs to 15 residues. In germline, CDR1 is SGHRS, CDR2 YFSETQ.

This sequence joins TRBV28 and TRBJ1-1. The germline V gene encodes CDR1 MDHEN and CDR2 SYDVKM. The CDR3 runs 14 residues. The CDR3 sequence: CASSLEGENTEAFF. The full variable domain, with the rest looked up from reference TRBV28 and TRBJ1-1, is DVKVTQSSRYLVKRTGEKVFLECVQDMDHENMFWYRQDPGLGLRLIYFSYDVKMKEKGDIPEGYSVSREKKERFSLILESASTNQTSMYLCASSLEGENTEAFFGQGTRLTVV.

In terms of frequency, this clonotype is medium-sized. This sequence joins TRBV20-1 and TRBJ2-7; TCRdb returns TRBD1, unconfirmable since there is no DNA. This CDR3 has 16 residues. Germline values: CDR1 DFQATT, CDR2 SNEGSKA (reference sequence). The CDR3 sequence: CSAPGTPSRGENEQYF.

The chain employs TRBV29-1 and TRBJ1-1. Germline-derived CDR1 and CDR2 are SQVTM and ANQGSEA. CDR3 length: 12 amino acids. The CDR3 here is CSAFQKNTEAFF.

The rearrangement uses TRBV4-1 and TRBJ1-5. Germline values: CDR1 MGHRA, CDR2 YSYEKL. The CDR3 loop spans 12 amino acids. The CDR3 spells CASSQVGQPQHF.

Its frequency marks this clonotype as medium-sized. This chain uses TRBV28 with TRBJ2-7; the D gene TCRdb calls, TRBD2, cannot be checked with no DNA. Germline-derived CDR1 and CDR2 are MDHEN and SYDVKM. This CDR3 is 14 amino acids long. The CDR3 here is CASSTPDYSYEQYF.

This clonotype is identified as medium-sized (0.01 to 0.1%) from frequency. The V call is TRBV12-3 or TRBV12-4, the J call TRBJ2-1; the D call from TCRdb, TRBD2, cannot be confirmed without DNA. The CDR3 consists of 16 residues. The CDR3 reads CASRPPGLAGDKGQFF.

This chain links TRBV20-1 with TRBJ2-5; the TCRdb call, TRBD2, lacks DNA for checking. The CDR3 sequence is 15 residues long. Germline V CDR1 and CDR2: DFQATT, SNEGSKA (reference sequence). CDR3 region: CSAGTRGDRRETQYF.

J is TRBJ1-2 and V is TRBV13. In germline, CDR1 is PRHDT, CDR2 FYEKMQ (reference sequence). The CDR3 is 12 amino acids. CDR3 amino acids: CASSLDPYGYTF. Variable domain in full (rest from reference TRBV13 and TRBJ1-2): AAGVIQSPRHLIKEKRETATLKCYPIPRHDTVYWYQQGPGQDPQFLISFYEKMQSDKGSIPDRFSAQQFSDYHSELNMSSLELGDSALYFCASSLDPYGYTFGSGTRLTVV.

By frequency, this clonotype registers medium-sized (0.01 to 0.1%). The chain links TRBV7-9 to TRBJ1-1; absent DNA, TCRdb's TRBD1 call cannot be checked. Germline V gives CDR1 SEHNR, CDR2 FQNEAQ (reference sequence). This CDR3 is built from 16 residues. The CDR3 is CASSSTLGLRVEVPFF.

V is TRBV10-1 and J is TRBJ2-7; TCRdb gives TRBD1 as the D gene, but with no DNA this cannot be confirmed. CDR3 length equals 13 residues. Germline assignment: CDR1 WNHNN and CDR2 SYGVQD (reference sequence). The CDR3 sequence is CASSQDSTTVQYF.

By frequency, this clonotype registers medium-sized. The rearrangement links TRBV29-1 to TRBJ2-7; there is no DNA to check the TCRdb D call of TRBD1. Germline-derived CDR1 and CDR2 are SQVTM and ANQGSEA. This CDR3 spans 16 amino acids. The CDR3 region is CSVEFPRESTGYEQYF.

This clonotype is medium-sized by frequency. J is TRBJ2-1 and V is TRBV6-2 or TRBV6-3; absent DNA, TCRdb's TRBD2 call cannot be checked. The CDR3 consists of 18 residues. CDR1 and CDR2 from the germline V gene are MNHEY and SVGEGT. CDR3 in amino acids: CASSYSGGRAFSYNEQFF.

This chain joins TRBV5-1 and TRBJ2-7; TCRdb names TRBD1, which stays unverified in the absence of DNA. The CDR3 spans 14 residues. CDR1 and CDR2 from the germline V gene are SGHRS and YFSETQ. CDR3 amino acids: CASSYGTGSYEQYF.

This clonotype is called medium-sized based on its frequency. V and J are TRBV29-1 and TRBJ2-1; TCRdb lists TRBD2, though no DNA is available to test this call. The CDR3 has 11 residues. Per the germline V gene, CDR1 is SQVTM and CDR2 is ANQGSEA. CDR3 loop: CSTREGNEQFF.

The V and J genes are TRBV4-1 and TRBJ1-5; TCRdb outputs TRBD1, but without DNA this stays unchecked. Looked up from germline, CDR1 is MGHRA and CDR2 is YSYEKL. This CDR3 comprises 19 residues. CDR3 in amino acids: CASSQLSIGGGGTEQPQHF.